This TCR beta chain is drawn from a study of cytomegalovirus exposure and HLA in healthy donors (dated by TCRdb to between 2016 and 2019). Broadly, across the study: An earlier analysis of roughly 630 of the donors reported approximately 300 Gb of sequence data and around 110 million unique TCR beta sequences from approximately 180 million T cells. The number of donors typed differed by locus, with roughly 629-640 for A, B, C, DRB1 and DQB1, roughly 520 for DQA1, approximately 580 for DPA1, and 472 for DPB1. All discovery cohort repertoires had been generated on a single sequencing platform. The study was designed to test whether signatures of past pathogen exposure could be identified by cataloging public T cell receptors. Alongside the repertoire data, information on donor age, sex, ethnicity and CMV serostatus was compiled. A later analysis re-examined previously published TCR beta repertoires from around 670 donors and added high-resolution HLA genotyping to investigate patterns of TCR occurrence. High-throughput TCR immunosequencing, statistical association of individual TCRs with disease status, and machine learning were combined to predict cytomegalovirus infection status. The study profiled the T cell repertoires of about 720 subjects by immunosequencing and related them to cytomegalovirus serostatus. HLA typing covered class I and class II loci at four-digit resolution. In a later genetic analysis, genome-wide SNP genotypes for about 65% of the roughly 700 donors were used, and that subset was treated as a discovery cohort. Of the approximately 400 genotyped donors, approximately 82% fell in the genetic ancestry cluster associated with self-reported Caucasian donors. An earlier analysis of some 600 of the donors applied high-throughput TCR beta sequencing to assess whether each TCR beta V gene segment acted as functional or pseudogenic. Among some 400 genotyped donors of the cohort, an average of around 220,000 unique TCR beta nucleotide sequences was sequenced per donor, of which 15% to 20% were non-productive. An early release covering some 640 HLA-typed donors comprised approximately 290 gigabases of sequencing data and roughly 85 million unique TCR sequences. Roughly 5 DR-DQ haplotypes were handled as single units for association and clustering because linkage in the cohort was strong. Besides the first cohort of approximately 710 subjects, a separate validation cohort made up of 120 different subjects was used. The later analysis used no new phenotypic data to find candidate immune exposures, relying instead on TCR beta sequences and their occurrence across donors.

About this clone itself: The specificity of this receptor is unknown. Base qualities are missing; no much larger clone stands one base away.

The library was built by means of the immunoSEQ multiplex PCR assay. For the multiplex PCR, a mixture combining 60 forward primers for TCR Vbeta segments and 13 reverse primers for TCR Jbeta segments was used. The CDR3 region of rearranged TCR beta genes was amplified from genomic DNA with a multiplex PCR assay. The amplified TCR beta libraries were sequenced on the Illumina HiSeq System as 87-base-pair reads. Processing in the source paper ran as follows. In a later analysis, 80 million or so unique TCR beta chains were counted across the approximately 670 repertoires, and roughly 10 million of these chains were shared by at least two donors. Raw reads were error-corrected and collapsed into unique sequences by a nearest-neighbor algorithm in which closely related sequences were merged to remove PCR and sequencing errors. V, D and J gene segments were assigned by aligning CDR3 sequences to IMGT reference sequences. For a sequence to be retained, a match of at least six nucleotides to both a V gene segment and a J gene segment was required. A rearrangement counted as productive if the CDR3 had no stop codons and remained in frame with V and J, and every other rearrangement counted as non-productive. CDR3 was defined according to IMGT convention as the region running from the second conserved V-encoded cysteine to the conserved J-encoded phenylalanine. The earlier analysis of 450 to 750 of the donors excluded any sequence lacking an unambiguous match to a single V gene segment. In an earlier analysis of 587 of the donors, a V segment was called functional when productive rearrangements were above 56.7%, and segregating when the standard deviation between donors exceeded 5%. A statistical classification framework was developed to diagnose cytomegalovirus status using the catalog of TCR beta chain sequences. In a later analysis, TCR nucleotide sequences were compared against IMGT/GENE-DB human TR gene sequences so that V and J genes could be assigned. A later analysis assigned CDR3 sequences and most-parsimonious VDJ recombination scenarios with the TCRdist pipeline. A later analysis defined each TCR beta chain by its CDR3 amino acid sequence plus V-gene family, and excluded reads lacking a unique V-gene family. A later analysis removed over 500 highly shared, low-generation-probability nucleotide sequences to deal with suspected cross-contamination and a sequencing artifact. For each public chain, a later analysis derived a clonal expansion index from normalized ranks of inferred template counts within each repertoire. A later analysis computed generation probabilities with a VDJ recombination model fitted to out-of-frame rearrangements, and checked the results against IGoR. A later analysis scored TCR-TCR, TCR-HLA and TCR-CMV co-occurrence with hypergeometric tests, applying a repertoire-size bias correction to TCR pairs. A later analysis estimated false discovery rates by permuting HLA or CMV assignments 20 times. A later analysis grouped co-occurring TCRs with DBSCAN, adding TCRdist sequence similarity when clustering within HLA-allele-positive subsets. Repertoires with fewer than 30,000 or more than 120,000 public chains, plus five repertoires with anomalous nucleotide sharing, were excluded from co-occurrence clustering. Imported from immuneACCESS, the table was reduced by TCRdb to in-frame sequences with V and J called. These copies leave out some clones; in studies compared against another copy, an unresolved V gene accounts for under half, and the cause of the remainder is not known. D and trimming come from the DNA, and the V and J calls and clone size come from that table. This sample has about 180,000 clones in its table, and 82% of those were observed once. The top ten clones comprise over 1.5% of the sample.

V gives up 6 bases and J gives up 0 bases, and the segment between their germline ends measures 6 bases. Taken from cysteine to phenylalanine, the CDR3 has 13 residues. Kept here is only the CDR3 DNA, which spans 39 bases and is read in frame from base 1. In the germline V gene, CDR1 corresponds to SNHLY and CDR2 to FYNNEI. The cohort was made up of roughly 670 healthy bone marrow donors. Cohort members were all nominally healthy when sampled, although unrecorded immune exposures were likely present. The donor was CMV seronegative and was included in the group of a few hundred seronegative cohort members. A peripheral blood sample was collected from each donor, and TCR beta sequencing was performed on peripheral blood mononuclear cells. Genomic DNA was extracted from the blood cell samples with the Qiagen DNeasy Blood Extraction Kit. What the authors observed across the whole study: A group of highly shared sequence variants was considered likely to be a technical artifact of the sequencing pipeline. In a later genetic analysis, a missense DCLRE1C variant was associated with V-gene and J-gene trimming of TCR beta chains, and the association was replicated in an independent cohort. For the cohort, immune exposure information was limited to CMV serostatus. In a later analysis, most CMV-associated TCR beta chains were found to appear HLA-restricted, with HLA associations seemingly driven largely by CMV exposure. At a false discovery rate of 0.05, a later analysis linked 16,951 TCR beta sequences to specific HLA alleles. Several of the top co-occurrence clusters appeared to be linked to parvovirus B19, influenza, CMV and Epstein-Barr virus, according to a later analysis. In a later analysis, TCR association rates were found to vary across HLA loci, with the most associated TCRs seen for DRB1 alleles and the fewest for HLA-C alleles. The classifier was reported to diagnose cytomegalovirus status with high specificity and sensitivity in both the original and validation cohorts. When HLA alleles, especially DR and DQ, strongly co-occurred, attributing TCR associations to individual alleles was difficult. Broadly in line with IMGT annotations, most TCR beta V segments showed up in productive rearrangements about 90% or about 30% of the time in an earlier analysis of several hundred of the donors. A further reported finding was that TCR beta sequences accurately predicted the HLA-A and HLA-B alleles for most subjects in the first cohort. According to the authors, the approach could potentially be generalized to other disease states and immunological phenotypes. Some IMGT-functional V segments, including TRBV6-2 and TRBV6-3, could not be told apart with the 87-base-pair reads, so those segments were excluded. This cohort had only TCR beta chains sequenced, and the lack of alpha or paired-chain data limited which features could be detected. In a later genetic analysis, fewer N-insertions in productive TCRs were reported among donors in an Asian-associated ancestry cluster than the roughly 710-donor mean. Most TCR sequences were observed very rarely across donors, whereas some public TCRs were present in many individuals. Sequencing depth was assumed to be roughly uniform across donors in the presence/absence analyses, though that assumption may not hold. Because HLA typing was unavailable for some donors at each locus, only the typed subset was used in association tests. Because counts were too low, seventeen rarely observed V segments, including chromosome 9 orphons, were excluded from the earlier analysis of 587 of the donors. The study gave a list of 150 to 200 TCR beta chains associated with cytomegalovirus. In vitro tests confirmed that a few of the cytomegalovirus-associated TCR beta chains recognize cytomegalovirus antigens. A later analysis found that HLA-associated TCR beta chains were more clonally expanded and had lower generation probabilities than equally common non-associated chains. Linkage disequilibrium might explain the correlated functional status among segregating V segments, but an unknown experimental factor could not be ruled out.

Sequencing was carried out using PBMCs. Recombination connected TRBV2 to TRBJ1-5; the D segment could be TRBD1, given 6 matching bases. This clonotype was sampled from a middle-aged man in good health and CMV-seronegative. The CDR3 corresponds to CASRTGSNQPQHF. The base sequence is TGTGCCAGCAGGACAGGTAGCAATCAGCCCCAGCATTTT.